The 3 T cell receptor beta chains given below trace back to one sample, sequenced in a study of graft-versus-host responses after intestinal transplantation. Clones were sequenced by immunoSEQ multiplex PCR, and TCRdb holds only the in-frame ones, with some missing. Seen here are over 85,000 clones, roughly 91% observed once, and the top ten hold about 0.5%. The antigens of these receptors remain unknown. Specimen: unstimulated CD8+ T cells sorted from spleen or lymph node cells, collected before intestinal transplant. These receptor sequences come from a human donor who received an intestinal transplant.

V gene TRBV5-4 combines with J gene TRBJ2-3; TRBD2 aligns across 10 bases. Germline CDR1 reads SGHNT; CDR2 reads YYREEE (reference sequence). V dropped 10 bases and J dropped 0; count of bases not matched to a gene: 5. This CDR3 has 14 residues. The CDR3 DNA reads TGTGCCGGCAAGACTAGCGGGAGCACAGATACGCAGTATTTT. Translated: CAGKTSGSTDTQYF.

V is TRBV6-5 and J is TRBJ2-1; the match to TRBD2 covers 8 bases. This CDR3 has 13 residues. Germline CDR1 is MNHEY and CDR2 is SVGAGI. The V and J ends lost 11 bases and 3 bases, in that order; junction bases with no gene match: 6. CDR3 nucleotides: TGTGCCTCAAGGGGACTAGGCTACAATGAGCAGTTCTTC. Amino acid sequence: CASRGLGYNEQFF.

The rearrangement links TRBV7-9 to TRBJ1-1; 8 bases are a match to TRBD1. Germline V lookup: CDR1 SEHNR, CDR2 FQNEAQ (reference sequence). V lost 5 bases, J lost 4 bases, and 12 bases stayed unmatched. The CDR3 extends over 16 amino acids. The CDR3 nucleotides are TGTGCCAGCAGCCCGGGGGCAGGGGGCCTTCGCACTGAAGCTTTCTTT. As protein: CASSPGAGGLRTEAFF.